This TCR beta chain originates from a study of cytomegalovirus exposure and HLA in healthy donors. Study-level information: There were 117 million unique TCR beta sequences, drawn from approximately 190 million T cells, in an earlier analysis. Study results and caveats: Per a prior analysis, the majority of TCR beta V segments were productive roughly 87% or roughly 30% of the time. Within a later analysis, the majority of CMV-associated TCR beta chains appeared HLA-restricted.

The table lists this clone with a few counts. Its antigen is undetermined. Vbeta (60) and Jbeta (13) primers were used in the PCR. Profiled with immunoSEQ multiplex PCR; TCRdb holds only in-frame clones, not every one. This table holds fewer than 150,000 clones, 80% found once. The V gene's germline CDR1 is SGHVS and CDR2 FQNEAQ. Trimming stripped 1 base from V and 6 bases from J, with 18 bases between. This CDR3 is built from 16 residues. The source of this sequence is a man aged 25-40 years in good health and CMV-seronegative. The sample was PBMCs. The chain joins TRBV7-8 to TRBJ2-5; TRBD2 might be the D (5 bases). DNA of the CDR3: TGTGCCAGCAGCTTAGTTTTGAGGGCCGTCTATCAGACCCAGTACTTC. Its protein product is CASSLVLRAVYQTQYF.